The clone carrying this T cell receptor (beta chain) was detected a few times. Its antigen remains unknown. PCR used 60 Vbeta primers and 13 Jbeta primers. Some clones are missing from TCRdb's copy, which holds only in-frame ones; the method was immunoSEQ multiplex PCR. This repertoire shows around 110,000 clones, roughly four fifths found once; its top ten account for about 1.6%. Germline V gene lookup returns CDR1 SGHRS and CDR2 YFSETQ. The CDR3 runs 16 residues. V dropped 6 bases and J dropped 0 bases, with 18 bases sitting between them. This sample was taken from a study of cytomegalovirus exposure and HLA in healthy donors. The overall study: From HLA-typed donors, an early data release held some 91 million unique TCRs.

Study-wide points: In a later analysis, most CMV-associated TCR beta chains appeared HLA-restricted. There were some public TCRs occurring in many donors, but most TCR sequences were rare. It was reported in a later analysis that an Asian-associated ancestry cluster showed fewer N-insertions than the roughly 710-donor mean.

The sequencing sample was made of PBMCs. The TCR originated in a woman aged 18-29 years in good health and CMV-seronegative. V and J are TRBV5-1 and TRBJ1-1, with D possibly matching TRBD1 (6 bases). CDR3 residues: CASTRTPDRLNTEAFF. The CDR3, as DNA: TGCGCCAGCACCAGGACGCCCGACAGGTTGAACACTGAAGCTTTCTTT.